This T cell receptor beta chain was found in a study of blood T cell repertoires in COVID-19. Study-wide context: Specimens from acute and convalescent COVID-19 originated in the United States, Italy and Spain. Nucleic acid was either cDNA or gDNA, and it came from T cells, B-cell-depleted T cells, or PBMCs.

Here immunoSEQ multiplex PCR was the method, and the copy in TCRdb shows in-frame clones only, minus some. The sample includes more than 200,000 clones, 75% to 90% seen only once; the top ten take 4.1%. The sequence came from a woman aged 25 to 45 who had recovered from COVID-19. Source material: PBMCs or T cells enriched from blood (not recorded which).

The DNA of the CDR3 is TGTGCCAGCAGCTTTGACGCGGGCACTGAAGCTTTCTTT. It yields the protein CASSFDAGTEAFF. The chain uses TRBV7-3 and TRBJ1-1; no firm D call. CDR3 length: 13 amino acids. Trimming left V 3 bases short and J 4 bases short, with 9 bases between. Per the germline V gene, CDR1 is SGHTA and CDR2 is FQGTGA. The entire variable domain, with the rest obtained from reference TRBV7-3 and TRBJ1-1, is as follows: GAGVSQTPSNKVTEKGKYVELRCDPISGHTALYWYRQSLGQGPEFLIYFQGTGAADDSGLPNDRFFAVRPEGSVSTLKIQRTERGDSAVYLCASSFDAGTEAFFGQGTRLTVV.